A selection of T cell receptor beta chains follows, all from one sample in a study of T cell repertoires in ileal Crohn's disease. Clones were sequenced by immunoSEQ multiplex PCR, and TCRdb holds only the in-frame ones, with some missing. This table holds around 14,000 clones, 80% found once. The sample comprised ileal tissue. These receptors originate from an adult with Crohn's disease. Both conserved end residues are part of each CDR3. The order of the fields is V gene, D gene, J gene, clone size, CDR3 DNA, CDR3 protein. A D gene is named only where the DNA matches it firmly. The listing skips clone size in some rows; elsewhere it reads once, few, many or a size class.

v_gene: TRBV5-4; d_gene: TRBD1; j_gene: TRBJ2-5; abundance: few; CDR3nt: TGTGCCAGCAGCACAGGGGGCGGAGAGACCCAGTACTTC; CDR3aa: CASSTGGGETQYF
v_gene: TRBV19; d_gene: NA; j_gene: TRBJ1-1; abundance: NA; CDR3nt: TGTGCCACCAAGGACAGGAACACTGAAGCTTTCTTT; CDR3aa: CATKDRNTEAFF
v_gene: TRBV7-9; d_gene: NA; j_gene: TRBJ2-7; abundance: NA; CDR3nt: TGTGCCAGCAGCTTCACGGGGGAGCTCTCCTACGAGCAGTACTTC; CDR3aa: CASSFTGELSYEQYF
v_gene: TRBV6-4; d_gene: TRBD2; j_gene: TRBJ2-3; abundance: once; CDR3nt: TGTGCCAGCAGTGAAAGCGGGGGGGCCACAGATACGCAGTATTTT; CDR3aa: CASSESGGATDTQYF
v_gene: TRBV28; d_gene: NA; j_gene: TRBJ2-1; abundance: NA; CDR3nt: TGTGCCAGCAGAACCAGGGCGGGACGGGCCTACAATGAGCAGTTCTTC; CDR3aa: CASRTRAGRAYNEQFF
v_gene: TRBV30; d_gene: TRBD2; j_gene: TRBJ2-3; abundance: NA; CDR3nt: TGTGCCTGGGGGCGAGCGGGAGGGTCCGATACGCAGTATTTT; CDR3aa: CAWGRAGGSDTQYF
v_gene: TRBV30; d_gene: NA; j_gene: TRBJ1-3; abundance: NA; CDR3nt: TGTGCCTGGAGTGTGGGCAGATCCTCTGGAAACACCATATATTTT; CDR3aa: CAWSVGRSSGNTIYF
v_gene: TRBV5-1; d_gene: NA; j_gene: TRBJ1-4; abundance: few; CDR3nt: TGCGCCAGCAGCCCCTTACACCGGGACTCTCAGGGCGGAAAACTGTTTTTT; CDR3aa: CASSPLHRDSQGGKLFF
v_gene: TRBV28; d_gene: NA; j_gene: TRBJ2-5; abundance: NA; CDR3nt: TGTGCCAGCAGCCTACCCCGGGAGACCCAGTACTTC; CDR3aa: CASSLPRETQYF
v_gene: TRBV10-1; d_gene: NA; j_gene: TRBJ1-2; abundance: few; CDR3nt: TGCGCCAGAGACCCCCAGGGCCCCCCCTATGGCTACACCTTC; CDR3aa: CARDPQGPPYGYTF
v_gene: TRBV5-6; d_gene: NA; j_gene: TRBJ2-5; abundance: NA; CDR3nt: TGTGCCAGCAGCTTGGTCTTAACAGGAACCGGAGAGACCCAGTACTTC; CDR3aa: CASSLVLTGTGETQYF
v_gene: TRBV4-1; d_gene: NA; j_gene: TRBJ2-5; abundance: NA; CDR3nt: TGCGCCAGCAGCCCCCCTGGACTCCAACAAGAGACCCAGTACTTC; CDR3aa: CASSPPGLQQETQYF
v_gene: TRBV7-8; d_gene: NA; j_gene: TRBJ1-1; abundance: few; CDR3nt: TGTGCCAGCAGTCCCCGTACAACTTTAAGCGGAATGAACACTGAAGCTTTCTTT; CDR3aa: CASSPRTTLSGMNTEAFF
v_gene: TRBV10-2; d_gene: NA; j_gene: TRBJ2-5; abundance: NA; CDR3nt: TGCGCCAGCGCAGGGAAAGAGACCCAGTACTTC; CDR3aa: CASAGKETQYF
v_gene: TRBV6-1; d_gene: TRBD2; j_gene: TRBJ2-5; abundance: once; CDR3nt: TGTGCCAGCAGTTCTCGGGGGGGCATTGGGGAGACCCAGTACTTC; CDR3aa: CASSSRGGIGETQYF
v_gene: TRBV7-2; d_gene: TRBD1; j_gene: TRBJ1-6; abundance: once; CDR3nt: TGTGCCAGCAGCCTCCAACAGGGGTTTAATTCACCCCTCCACTTT; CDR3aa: CASSLQQGFNSPLHF
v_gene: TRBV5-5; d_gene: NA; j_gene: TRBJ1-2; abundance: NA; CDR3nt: TGTGCCAGCAGCAGATCCGGAGGGGACTATGGCTACACCTTC; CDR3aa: CASSRSGGDYGYTF
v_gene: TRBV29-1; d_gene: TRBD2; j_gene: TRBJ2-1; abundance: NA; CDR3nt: TGCAGCGTCGGACTAGCAGCTTACAATGAGCAGTTCTTC; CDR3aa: CSVGLAAYNEQFF
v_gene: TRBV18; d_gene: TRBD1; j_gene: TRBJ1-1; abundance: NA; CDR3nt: TGTGCCAGCTCACCGACAGGGGGGAACACTGAAGCTTTCTTT; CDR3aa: CASSPTGGNTEAFF
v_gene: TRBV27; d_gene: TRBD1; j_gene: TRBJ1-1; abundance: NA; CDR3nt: TGTGCCAGCAGTTTTTCGCCGTCCTGGACAGGGGAAGTGACTGAAGCTTTCTTT; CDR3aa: CASSFSPSWTGEVTEAFF
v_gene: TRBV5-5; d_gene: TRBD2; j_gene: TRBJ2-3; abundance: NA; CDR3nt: TGTGCCAGCACGGGAGGGGTCCCAGATACGCAGTATTTT; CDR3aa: CASTGGVPDTQYF
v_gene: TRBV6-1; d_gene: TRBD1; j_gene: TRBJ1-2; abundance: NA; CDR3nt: TGTGCCTGCATGGACAGGGTAAAGGGGGACTATGGCTACACCTTC; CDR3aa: CACMDRVKGDYGYTF
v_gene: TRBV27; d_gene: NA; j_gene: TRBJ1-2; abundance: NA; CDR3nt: TGTGCCAGCAGCCAACAGGGAGCTAACTATGGCTACACCTTC; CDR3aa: CASSQQGANYGYTF
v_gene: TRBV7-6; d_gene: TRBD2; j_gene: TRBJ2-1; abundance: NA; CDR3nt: TGTGCCAGCAGTCCTCGGACCGTGACTAGCGGGAAGAATGAGCAGTTCTTC; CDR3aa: CASSPRTVTSGKNEQFF
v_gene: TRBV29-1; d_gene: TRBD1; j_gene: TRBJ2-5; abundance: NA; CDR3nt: TGCAGCGCAGCAGGACAGGGAGGCGAGACCCAGTACTTC; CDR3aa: CSAAGQGGETQYF
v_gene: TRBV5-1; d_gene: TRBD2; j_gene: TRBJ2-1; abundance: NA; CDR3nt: TGCGCCAGCAGCGGGGGACTAGCGGGAGTCAGTAATGAGCAGTTCTTC; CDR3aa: CASSGGLAGVSNEQFF
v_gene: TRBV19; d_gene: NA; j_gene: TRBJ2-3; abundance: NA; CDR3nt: TGTGCCAGTAGTATAGGCGGGGTAAGCACAGATACGCAGTATTTT; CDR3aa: CASSIGGVSTDTQYF
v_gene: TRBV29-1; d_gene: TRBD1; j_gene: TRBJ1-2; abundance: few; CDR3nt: TGCAGCGTTCCCAAGGGGGCCTATGGCTACACCTTC; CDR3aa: CSVPKGAYGYTF
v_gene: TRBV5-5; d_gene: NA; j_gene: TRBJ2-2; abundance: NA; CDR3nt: TGTGCCAGCAGCTCAGCGAACACCGGGGAGCTGTTTTTT; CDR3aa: CASSSANTGELFF
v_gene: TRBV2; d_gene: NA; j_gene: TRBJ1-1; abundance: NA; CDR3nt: TGTGCCAGCAGCGACCCCGGGTCTGGGACTGAAGCTTTCTTT; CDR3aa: CASSDPGSGTEAFF
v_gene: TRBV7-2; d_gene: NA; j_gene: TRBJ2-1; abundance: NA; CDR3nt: TGTGCCAGCAGCTCCCGGTTGACTGCTGGGTCCAATGAGCAGTTCTTC; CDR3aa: CASSSRLTAGSNEQFF
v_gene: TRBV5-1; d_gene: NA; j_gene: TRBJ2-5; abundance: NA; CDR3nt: TGCGCCAGCAGCTTGGGGGCGGGAAAAGAGACCCAGTACTTC; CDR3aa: CASSLGAGKETQYF
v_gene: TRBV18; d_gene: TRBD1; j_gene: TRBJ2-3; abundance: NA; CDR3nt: TGTGCCAGCTCACAAACGATATTGGGACAGGGATTGGTAAGGTATTTT; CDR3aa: CASSQTILGQGLVRYF
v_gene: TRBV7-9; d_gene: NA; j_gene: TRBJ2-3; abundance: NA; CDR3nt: TGTGCCAGCAGCTTAAACAGGGATACAGATACGCAGTATTTT; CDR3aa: CASSLNRDTDTQYF
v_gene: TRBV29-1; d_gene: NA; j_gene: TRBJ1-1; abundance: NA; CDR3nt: TGCAGCGTTACACAGAGCATGAACACTGAAGCTTTCTTT; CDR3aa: CSVTQSMNTEAFF
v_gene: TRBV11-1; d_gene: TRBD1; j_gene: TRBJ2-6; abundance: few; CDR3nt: TGTGCCAGCAGCTTAGGGGACAGGGTGCGGGGGGCCAACGTCCTGACTTTC; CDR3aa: CASSLGDRVRGANVLTF
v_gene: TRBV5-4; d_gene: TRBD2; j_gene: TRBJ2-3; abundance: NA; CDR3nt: TGTGCCAGCAGCCGGCGACTAGCGGCTAGCACAGATACGCAGTATTTT; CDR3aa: CASSRRLAASTDTQYF
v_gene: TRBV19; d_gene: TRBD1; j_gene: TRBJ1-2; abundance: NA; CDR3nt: TGTGCCAGTAGCCCCCCGGACAGGGGCGACTATGGCTACACCTTC; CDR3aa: CASSPPDRGDYGYTF
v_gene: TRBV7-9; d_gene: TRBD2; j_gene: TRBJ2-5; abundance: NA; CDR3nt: TGTGCCAGCAGCTCTAGCGGGGCAGGGGAGACCCAGTACTTC; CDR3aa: CASSSSGAGETQYF
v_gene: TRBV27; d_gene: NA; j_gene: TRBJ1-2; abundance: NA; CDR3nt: TGTGCCAGCAGTTTCAGGGATGGGATCTATGGCTACACCTTC; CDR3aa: CASSFRDGIYGYTF
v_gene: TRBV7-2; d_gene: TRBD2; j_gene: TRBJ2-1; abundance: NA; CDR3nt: TGTGCCAGGGTGGTAGCGGGGGGACAAAAGGGGAGGGAGTTCTTC; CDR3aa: CARVVAGGQKGREFF